This T cell receptor beta chain was identified in a study of blood T cell repertoires in COVID-19. Study in general: PBMCs, B-cell-depleted T cells, or T cells were the source of the cDNA or gDNA that made up the material.

This clone was observed once. V lost 7 bases and J 4 bases, leaving 17 bases between the germline ends. This CDR3 spans 15 amino acids. The germline V gene has CDR1 MNHEY and CDR2 SVGAGI. Original processing methods: Using reference gene primer amplification, nucleated cell counts were estimated. The assay was immunoSEQ multiplex PCR, and TCRdb's table has in-frame clones only and misses some. That table supplies the V and J calls and clone size; D and trimming were determined from the DNA. The table lists about 100,000 clones, 70% to 90% of them singletons. Sequenced material: peripheral blood. The sequence derives from a man in his forties with active or convalescent COVID-19. V is TRBV6-5 and J is TRBJ1-5; the D gene is possibly TRBD1 (5 bases). The chain's CDR3 is CASTLIGATNQPQHF. The CDR3 DNA reads as TGTGCCAGCACCCTAATTGGGGCGACAAATCAGCCCCAGCATTTT.